Each of the 32 T cell receptor beta chains below was sequenced from the same sample in a study of identical twins' blood T cells. TCRdb processed the 5' RACE reads anew with MiXCR; each CDR3 protein has one entry. The profile covers a few hundred thousand distinct CDR3 sequences, with roughly 30% appearing a single time and about 6% taken by the ten largest. Sequenced sample: PBMCs. The origin of the receptors is a woman between 18 and 50 years old in good health.

The V gene is TRBV20-1, the J gene TRBJ1-2; 7 bases fit TRBD1. This CDR3 is 13 amino acids long. Germline V lookup: CDR1 DFQATT, CDR2 SNEGSKA (reference sequence). The J segment lost 4 bases and the V segment lost 6 bases, leaving 8 bases of the junction unmatched. The DNA for the CDR3 is TGCAGTGCGAGCAGGGGGGACTTCTATGGCTACACCTTC. Translation gives CSASRGDFYGYTF.

This chain uses TRBV20-1 with TRBJ2-2, with 7 bases aligning to TRBD2. CDR3 length: 14 residues. Unmatched junction bases numbered 1, after V lost 1 base and J lost 2 bases. Germline V gives CDR1 DFQATT, CDR2 SNEGSKA (reference sequence). CDR3 region: CSARASGNTGELFF. The CDR3 nucleotides are TGCAGTGCTAGAGCTAGCGGCAACACCGGGGAGCTGTTTTTT.

DNA for the CDR3: TGCAGCGTTGAAGGGGTTGGAACTGAAGCTTTCTTT. Amino acid sequence: CSVEGVGTEAFF. The rearrangement links TRBV29-1 to TRBJ1-1; unclear D gene. Germline CDR1 SQVTM, CDR2 ANQGSEA. The CDR3 runs to 12 residues. V gave up 1 base and J gave up 5 bases, with 8 bases separating them.

V gene TRBV20-1 combines with J gene TRBJ1-4; perhaps TRBD1 as D (6 bases). The germline V and J ends were trimmed by 6 bases and 8 bases, with 19 bases remaining between them. The CDR3 runs 14 residues. The germline V gene has CDR1 DFQATT and CDR2 SNEGSKA (reference sequence). This CDR3 is CSALPPRGREKLFF. The CDR3 DNA follows: TGCAGTGCCCTCCCCCCCAGGGGAAGAGAAAAACTGTTTTTT.

The chain joins TRBV27 to TRBJ2-2, with a tentative D call TRBD2 (6 bases). The CDR3 is 13 residues long. V dropped 6 bases and J dropped 6 bases, with 11 bases sitting between them. From germline, CDR1 is MNHEY and CDR2 SMNVEV (reference sequence). CDR3 in DNA: TGTGCCAGCAGCCGGCGGGGTCCCGGGGAGCTGTTTTTT. Translating gives CASSRRGPGELFF.

A remark on this clonotype: A much larger clonotype is one base distant, so this may be a read error. The V call is TRBV3-1, the J call TRBJ1-1, with D possibly TRBD1 on 6 matching bases. CDR3 length: 13 residues. Germline V lookup: CDR1 LGHDT, CDR2 YNNKEL (reference sequence). CDR3 sequence reads: CAGSRRGLTEAFF. CDR3 nucleotides: TGTGCCGGCAGCCGCAGGGGTCTCACTGAAGCTTTCTTT.

V is TRBV9 and J is TRBJ1-1, with 7 positions matching TRBD1. Germline V lookup: CDR1 SGDLS, CDR2 YYNGEE. This CDR3 is 13 amino acids long. Unmatched junction bases numbered 7, after V lost 3 bases and J lost 8 bases. The DNA for the CDR3 is TGTGCCAGCAGCGATGTAGGACAGGAAGAAGCTTTCTTT. This sequence encodes CASSDVGQEEAFF. The full variable domain, completed using reference TRBV9 and TRBJ1-1, is DSGVTQTPKHLITATGQRVTLRCSPRSGDLSVYWYQQSLDQGLQFLIQYYNGEERAKGNILERFSAQQFPDLHSELNLSSLELGDSALYFCASSDVGQEEAFFGQGTRLTVV.

This clonotype was observed a few times. The rearrangement links TRBV12-3 or TRBV12-4 to TRBJ1-1; TRBD1 agrees at 8 bases. The CDR3 is 15 amino acids. The V segment lost 5 bases and the J segment 2 bases; nucleotides outside the gene matches: 7. The CDR3 nucleotides read TGTGCCAGCAGTACTGTGGACAGGGTAAACACTGAAGCTTTCTTT. Translation gives CASSTVDRVNTEAFF.

The chain is built from TRBV5-1 and TRBJ2-2, with D unresolved. V lost 2 bases to trimming and J lost 6 bases, with 14 bases between them. The CDR3 extends over 15 amino acids. Germline-derived CDR1 and CDR2 are SGHRS and YFSETQ. Written as DNA, the CDR3 is TGCGCCAGCAGCTTTGGCCAGGTTAACGCCGGGGAGCTGTTTTTT. Protein sequence: CASSFGQVNAGELFF.

The chain is built from TRBV7-2 and TRBJ1-3; D is unclear. CDR1 and CDR2 from the germline V gene are SGHTA and FQGNSA. The V end was cut by 1 base, the J end by 0 bases, with 13 bases between. This CDR3 comprises 17 residues. For the CDR3, the DNA is TGTGCCAGCAGCTTAGGCACAGTTCCTGGCTCTGGAAACACCATATATTTT. Translating it yields CASSLGTVPGSGNTIYF.

The chain combines TRBV6-1 with TRBJ2-3, with D perhaps TRBD1 (5 bases). Trimming removed 4 bases at V and 6 bases at J, with 14 bases between. The germline gives CDR1 MNHNS, CDR2 SASEGT. The length of the CDR3 is 14 residues. The CDR3 DNA follows: TGTGCCAGCAGTGTGGTAGGGGTTGGCGATACGCAGTATTTT. The encoded protein is CASSVVGVGDTQYF.

This clonotype was counted only a few times. The J gene is TRBJ2-7, the V gene TRBV27; TRBD2 might be the D (6 bases). The CDR3 runs to 14 residues. Germline CDR1 and CDR2: MNHEY and SMNVEV (reference sequence). Trimming cost V 8 bases and J 3 bases, with 17 bases left between them. The CDR3 loop is CASGSTSGFYEQYF. The CDR3 nucleotides read TGTGCCAGCGGATCGACTAGTGGCTTCTACGAGCAGTACTTC.

This clonotype was observed many times. The V gene is TRBV3-1, the J gene TRBJ1-2; no definite D call. Germline V gene data show CDR1 as LGHDT and CDR2 as YNNKEL (reference sequence). The CDR3 length is 12 residues. Between the trimmed V and J ends, which lost 4 bases and 7 bases, there was a span of 10 bases. Here the CDR3 reads CASSLKSGGYTF. The CDR3 nucleotides read TGTGCCAGCAGCCTCAAGTCCGGTGGCTACACCTTC.

This clonotype came up a few times. The V gene is TRBV21-1, the J gene TRBJ1-5; the tabulated D call, TRBD1, remains unverified against the DNA. TRBV21-1 corresponds to a pseudogene. CDR3 length: 14 amino acids. CDR3 DNA: TGTGCAACCCCACCGGCGGGGGCAGTTGGGCCCCAGCATTTT. It encodes CATPPAGAVGPQHF.

This clonotype came up a few times. The V gene is TRBV6-1, the J gene TRBJ1-1, with 8 bases aligning to TRBD1. Germline trimming cut 1 base from V and 4 bases from J; bases unmatched to any gene: 11. Germline V gene data show CDR1 as MNHNS and CDR2 as SASEGT. This CDR3 is built from 17 residues. The CDR3 DNA reads as TGTGCCAGCAGTGAAGTACCCCTAACAGGGGGGATCACTGAAGCTTTCTTT. Its protein is CASSEVPLTGGITEAFF.

The table lists this clonotype with a few counts. This chain joins TRBV5-1 and TRBJ1-1; possible D gene TRBD1, 5 bases. Trimming stripped 4 bases from V and 4 bases from J, with 17 bases between. This CDR3 is built from 15 residues. Germline V gene sequence: CDR1 SGHRS, CDR2 YFSETQ. As DNA, the CDR3 is TGCGCCAGCAGCCAAGGACACGGTTCTGGCACTGAAGCTTTCTTT. Amino acid sequence: CASSQGHGSGTEAFF.

This chain joins TRBV6-1 and TRBJ1-2; D not certain. CDR3 length: 12 amino acids. The germline V and J ends were trimmed by 3 bases and 3 bases, with 5 bases remaining between them. CDR1 is MNHNS, CDR2 SASEGT, per germline. As DNA, the CDR3 is TGTGCCAGCAGTGACAGTTACTATGGCTACACCTTC. Protein product: CASSDSYYGYTF.

On this clonotype itself: The junction departs from the called germline gene at one end, perhaps through a read error. CDR3 nucleotide sequence: TGCAGTACTAGAGGGGTCTCCTACGAGCAGTACTTC. Protein sequence: CSTRGVSYEQYF. The rearrangement links TRBV20-1 to TRBJ2-7; D may match TRBD1 or TRBD2 (5 bases each). The CDR3 runs to 12 residues. Germline CDR1 and CDR2: DFQATT and SNEGSKA (reference sequence).

This clonotype was found a few times. This may stem from a read error, because a much larger clone lies one nucleotide away. The genes are TRBV7-9 and TRBJ2-3; 8 bases are a match to TRBD2. The CDR3 extends over 16 amino acids. Germline V gene data show CDR1 as SEHNR and CDR2 as FQNEAQ (reference sequence). Here the CDR3 reads CATSSRGSGGTDTQYF. CDR3 nucleotides: TGTGCCACCAGCTCCCGGGGTAGCGGGGGCACAGATACGCAGTATTTT.

There are a few counts of this clonotype. J is TRBJ2-1 and V is TRBV20-1; tentatively, D is TRBD2 (6 bases). Germline lookup yields CDR1 DFQATT and CDR2 SNEGSKA (reference sequence). This CDR3 spans 16 amino acids. Trimming removed 2 bases at V and 0 bases at J, with 14 bases between. The CDR3 spells CSARMPSADSYNEQFF. The DNA of the CDR3 is TGCAGTGCTAGAATGCCTAGCGCCGACTCCTACAATGAGCAGTTCTTC.

This clonotype was counted only a few times. The rearrangement links TRBV10-3 to TRBJ2-2; no firm D call. Trimming left V 6 bases short and J 6 bases short, with 8 bases between. The length of the CDR3 is 12 residues. CDR1 and CDR2 (germline): ENHRY, SYGVKD. The CDR3 sequence: CAISVESGELFF. CDR3 nucleotide sequence: TGTGCCATCAGCGTGGAATCCGGGGAGCTGTTTTTT.

The chain combines TRBV6-6 with TRBJ2-4; the match to TRBD2 covers 14 bases. The ends lost 6 bases at V and 4 bases at J; junction bases unmatched: 5. The germline gives CDR1 MNHNY, CDR2 SVGAGI (reference sequence). CDR3 length equals 16 residues. The CDR3 DNA reads as TGTGCCAGCAGCTCCGGGACTAGCGGGGGTAAAAACATTCAGTACTTC. It is translated as CASSSGTSGGKNIQYF.

The chain links TRBV20-1 to TRBJ2-1; TRBD2 agrees at 7 bases. This CDR3 has 14 residues. Germline trimming cut 5 bases from V and 6 bases from J; bases unmatched to any gene: 10. From germline, CDR1 is DFQATT and CDR2 SNEGSKA (reference sequence). CDR3 region: CSAPLGGSLNEQFF. The CDR3 nucleotides read TGCAGTGCTCCACTAGGCGGGAGCCTCAATGAGCAGTTCTTC.

Worth noting for this clonotype: At one of its ends the junction is not consistent with the germline gene, which may arise from a read error. J is TRBJ1-1 and V is TRBV7-8, with TRBD1 as a possible D gene (6 bases). The germline V gene encodes CDR1 SGHVS and CDR2 FQNEAQ. The CDR3 is 15 residues long. CDR3 region: CAGSLLSGVVAEAFF. The CDR3 nucleotides are TGTGCCGGCAGCTTACTCTCAGGGGTGGTCGCTGAAGCTTTCTTT.

The CDR3 DNA reads TGTGCCAGTATGCACACTGAAGCTTTCTTT. Protein: CASMHTEAFF. The chain uses TRBV19 and TRBJ1-1; no definite D call. The length of the CDR3 is 10 residues. The germline V and J ends were trimmed by 7 bases and 3 bases, with 3 bases remaining between them. Germline values: CDR1 LNHDA, CDR2 SQIVND (reference sequence).

This clonotype was counted only a few times. The chain links TRBV20-1 to TRBJ2-1; perhaps D is TRBD1 or TRBD2 (5 bases each). The germline V gene encodes CDR1 DFQATT and CDR2 SNEGSKA (reference sequence). The CDR3 length is 14 residues. V was shortened by 0 bases and J by 5 bases, with 11 bases between the two germline ends. CDR3 bases: TGCAGTGCTAGAGAGGGACCAGACAACAATGAGCAGTTCTTC. Protein: CSAREGPDNNEQFF.

The chain employs TRBV27 and TRBJ2-1; 15 nucleotides align to TRBD2. V shed 5 bases, J shed 5 bases, and the junction held 4 bases outside the gene matches. Germline V lookup: CDR1 MNHEY, CDR2 SMNVEV (reference sequence). The CDR3 loop spans 16 amino acids. The CDR3 nucleotides are TGTGCCAGCAGTCGCGGGACTAGCGGGGGGAACAATGAGCAGTTCTTC. Amino acids: CASSRGTSGGNNEQFF.

The chain links TRBV6-5 to TRBJ1-1; no clear D gene. In germline, CDR1 is MNHEY, CDR2 SVGAGI. This CDR3 region has 14 residues. Trimming took off 5 bases at V and 1 base at J, with 11 bases between the two ends. CDR3: CASSPPRRNTEAFF. In nucleotides, the CDR3 is TGTGCCAGCAGTCCGCCGCGTCGGAACACTGAAGCTTTCTTT.

V gene TRBV7-9 combines with J gene TRBJ1-2; D uncertain. V lost 4 bases and J lost 2, with 11 bases in between. Germline V gene sequence: CDR1 SEHNR, CDR2 FQNEAQ (reference sequence). The length of the CDR3 is 14 residues. The CDR3 DNA sequence: TGTGCCAGCAGCTCGCGGACGGTAAACTATGGCTACACCTTC. Its protein is CASSSRTVNYGYTF.

This clonotype showed up just a few times. This chain links TRBV5-1 with TRBJ2-2; no firm D call. Germline-derived CDR1 and CDR2 are SGHRS and YFSETQ. The ends were cut back, 0 bases at V and 11 bases at J, with 8 bases in the middle. The length of the CDR3 is 12 residues. The CDR3 DNA reads TGCGCCAGCAGCTTGGAAAACCGAGAGCTGTTTTTT. It codes for CASSLENRELFF.

This sequence joins TRBV20-1 and TRBJ2-1, with a tentative D call TRBD2 (5 bases). Trimming took 1 base from V and 3 from J, leaving 10 bases between them. Per germline, CDR1 DFQATT and CDR2 SNEGSKA (reference sequence). This CDR3 region has 14 residues. The CDR3 protein is CSARANRGYNEQFF. In DNA, the CDR3 is TGCAGTGCTAGAGCCAACCGGGGCTACAATGAGCAGTTCTTC.

The chain uses TRBV20-1 and TRBJ2-7; D gene uncertain. The length of the CDR3 is 13 residues. CDR1 is DFQATT, CDR2 SNEGSKA, per germline (reference sequence). V was shortened by 4 bases and J by 1 base, with 11 bases between the two germline ends. CDR3 sequence (DNA): TGCAGTGCTAATGACATGACGTCCTACGAGCAGTACTTC. The encoded protein is CSANDMTSYEQYF.